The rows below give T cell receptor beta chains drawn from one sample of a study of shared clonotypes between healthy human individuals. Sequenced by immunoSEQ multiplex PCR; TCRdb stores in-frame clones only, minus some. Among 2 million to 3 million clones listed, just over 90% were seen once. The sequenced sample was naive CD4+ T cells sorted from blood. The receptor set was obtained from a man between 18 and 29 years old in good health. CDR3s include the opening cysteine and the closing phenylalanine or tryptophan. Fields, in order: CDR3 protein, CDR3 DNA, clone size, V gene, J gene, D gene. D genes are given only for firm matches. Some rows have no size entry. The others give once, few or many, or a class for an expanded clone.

CASSPQVAMNTEAFF	TGTGCCAGCTCACCACAGGTGGCCATGAACACTGAAGCTTTCTTT	NA	TRBV18	TRBJ1-1	NA
CASSEGAAGAEQYF	TGTGCCAGCAGCGAAGGGGCCGCCGGGGCCGAGCAGTACTTC	NA	TRBV9	TRBJ2-7	NA
CASRPYRVTNEKLFF	TGTGCCAGCAGGCCATACAGGGTTACTAATGAAAAACTGTTTTTT	NA	TRBV5-8	TRBJ1-4	NA
CASSLERGQPQHF	TGTGCCAGCAGCTTAGAGAGGGGGCAGCCCCAGCATTTT	NA	TRBV11-2	TRBJ1-5	NA
CASSRGTGLEEKLFF	TGTGCCAGCAGCCGAGGGACGGGTTTGGAGGAAAAACTGTTTTTT	NA	TRBV7-9	TRBJ1-4	NA
CAISESTGHRVHEQYF	TGTGCCATCAGTGAGTCGACGGGTCACAGGGTGCATGAGCAGTACTTC	NA	TRBV10-3	TRBJ2-7	NA
CATSRDGTNTGELFF	TGTGCCACCAGCAGAGATGGCACAAACACCGGGGAGCTGTTTTTT	NA	TRBV15	TRBJ2-2	NA
CASSLVRTVNTEAFF	TGCGCCAGCAGCTTGGTACGGACGGTGAACACTGAAGCTTTCTTT	NA	TRBV5-1	TRBJ1-1	NA
CASSLGVMVNNEQFF	TGCGCCAGCAGCTTGGGGGTGATGGTGAACAATGAGCAGTTCTTC	once	TRBV5-1	TRBJ2-1	NA
CASSRETGGPLAKNIQYF	TGTGCCAGCTCACGTGAGACAGGGGGACCACTAGCCAAAAACATTCAGTACTTC	NA	TRBV18	TRBJ2-4	TRBD1
CASRVVAGGTYEQYF	TGTGCCAGCAGGGTCGTAGCGGGAGGGACCTACGAGCAGTACTTC	NA	TRBV11-2	TRBJ2-7	TRBD2
CASSVTTAGGRNEQFF	TGTGCCAGCAGCGTAACAACGGCGGGAGGGCGGAATGAGCAGTTCTTC	NA	TRBV9	TRBJ2-1	TRBD2
CASSRTRGNTIYF	TGTGCCAGCAGCCGGACACGAGGAAACACCATATATTTT	NA	TRBV6-5	TRBJ1-3	NA
CASSILTGSGEKLFF	TGTGCCAGTAGTATTCTGACAGGGTCGGGTGAAAAACTGTTTTTT	NA	TRBV19	TRBJ1-4	TRBD1
CASNLQGGETQYF	TGTGCCAGCAACCTACAGGGGGGAGAGACCCAGTACTTC	NA	TRBV2	TRBJ2-5	TRBD1
CAIQGFRETQYF	TGTGCCATTCAGGGTTTTCGGGAGACCCAGTACTTC	NA	TRBV30	TRBJ2-5	NA
CASSLPGPEQYF	TGTGCCAGCAGTTTACCCGGTCCCGAGCAGTACTTC	NA	TRBV28	TRBJ2-7	NA
CASSVERTSGPQETQYF	TGCGCCAGCAGTGTGGAGAGGACTAGCGGGCCCCAAGAGACCCAGTACTTC	NA	TRBV10-2	TRBJ2-5	TRBD2
CASSPLRTGPTGELFF	TGTGCCAGCAGCCCCCTTCGGACAGGGCCGACCGGGGAGCTGTTTTTT	NA	TRBV7-9	TRBJ2-2	TRBD1
CASSDFLYGYTF	TGTGCCAGCAGTGACTTCCTCTATGGCTACACCTTC	NA	TRBV6-4	TRBJ1-2	NA
CASSLFDSSPGTDTQYF	TGTGCCAGCAGCTTATTCGACAGCTCGCCAGGCACAGATACGCAGTATTTT	NA	TRBV7-9	TRBJ2-3	NA
CASSQNPTGNSYNEQFF	TGCGCCAGCAGCCAAAACCCGACAGGGAACTCCTACAATGAGCAGTTCTTC	NA	TRBV4-1	TRBJ2-1	TRBD1
CASRPGQRGSPLHF	TGTGCCAGCAGGCCGGGACAGAGGGGTTCACCCCTCCACTTT	few	TRBV7-2	TRBJ1-6	TRBD1
CSAEGTYPQYF	TGCAGTGCGGAAGGGACCTATCCGCAGTATTTT	NA	TRBV20-1	TRBJ2-3	NA
CASTSFSWEQYF	TGTGCCAGCACTTCTTTTTCATGGGAGCAGTACTTC	NA	TRBV6-1	TRBJ2-5	NA
CASSPLSGSSPYEQYF	TGTGCCAGCTCACCACTTAGCGGGAGTAGCCCCTACGAGCAGTACTTC	NA	TRBV18	TRBJ2-7	TRBD2
CASSSPGTTGQETQYF	TGTGCCAGCAGCTCCCCCGGGACCACCGGGCAAGAGACCCAGTACTTC	NA	TRBV7-8	TRBJ2-5	NA
CASSSRTDSPLHF	TGTGCCAGCAGCTCACGGACGGATTCACCCCTCCACTTT	NA	TRBV7-8	TRBJ1-6	NA
CASKGRNTEAFF	TGTGCTAGTAAGGGGAGGAACACTGAAGCTTTCTTT	NA	TRBV12-5	TRBJ1-1	NA
CASSPEGFRANQPQHF	TGTGCCAGCAGCCCAGAGGGGTTCAGGGCCAATCAGCCCCAGCATTTT	NA	TRBV7-2	TRBJ1-5	NA